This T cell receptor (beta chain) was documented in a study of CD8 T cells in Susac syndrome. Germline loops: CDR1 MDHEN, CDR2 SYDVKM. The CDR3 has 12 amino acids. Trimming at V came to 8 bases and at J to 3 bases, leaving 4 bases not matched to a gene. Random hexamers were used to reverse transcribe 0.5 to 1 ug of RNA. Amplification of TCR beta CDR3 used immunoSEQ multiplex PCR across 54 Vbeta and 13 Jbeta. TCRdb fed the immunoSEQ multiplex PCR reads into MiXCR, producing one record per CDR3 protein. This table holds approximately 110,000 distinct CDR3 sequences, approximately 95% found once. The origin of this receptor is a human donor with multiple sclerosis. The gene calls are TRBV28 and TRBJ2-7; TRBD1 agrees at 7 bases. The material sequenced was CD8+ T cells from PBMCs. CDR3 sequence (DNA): TGTGCCAGCGGACAGGTGAACTACGAGCAGTACTTC. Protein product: CASGQVNYEQYF.